A single sample gave rise to the 9 T cell receptor beta chains below, sequenced in a study of human T cells and chemical hapten exposure. TCRdb independently ran MiXCR on the RACE reads; one entry per CDR3 protein. The sample consists of a few hundred thousand distinct CDR3 sequences, more than 5% of them appearing once. Time point noted: patch test 2, 6 weeks after DPC sensitization. Indicated treatment: therapeutic diphenylcyclopropenone sensitization with weekly scalp DPC. The sample consisted of whole blood, taken in connection with sensitization to the hapten diphenylcyclopropenone (DPC). Receptors were obtained from a woman aged 18-29 years with alopecia areata. Some clones in this sample may be carry-over from other donors' samples.

The chain carries TRBV5-1 and TRBJ1-4; the D is unclear. Trimming left V 0 bases short and J 2 bases short, with 5 bases between. Germline CDR1 SGHRS, CDR2 YFSETQ. The CDR3 has 14 amino acids. The chain's CDR3 is CASSLEFTNEKLFF. CDR3 nucleotides: TGCGCCAGCAGCTTGGAGTTCACTAATGAAAAACTGTTTTTT.

The rearrangement joins TRBV4-3 to TRBJ2-3; 8 bases match TRBD1. The junction had 6 bases not matched to a gene; V was cut back by 0 bases and J by 4 bases. This CDR3 contains 16 residues. Germline values: CDR1 LGHNA, CDR2 YSLEER. CDR3 coding DNA: TGCGCCAGCAGCCAAGATTCGCAGGGGGCCTCAGATACGCAGTATTTT. Amino acids: CASSQDSQGASDTQYF.

This clonotype was observed a handful of times. The CDR3 reads CASSKTDLYQETQYF. CDR3 DNA: TGTGCCAGCAGTAAGACAGATCTGTACCAAGAGACCCAGTACTTC. The chain links TRBV12-3 or TRBV12-4 to TRBJ2-5; TRBD1 might be the D (5 bases). V was trimmed by 5 bases and J by 0 bases, leaving 13 bases between them. This CDR3 has 15 amino acids.

This clonotype was detected ten times or more. This chain links TRBV6-2 or TRBV6-3 with TRBJ2-1, with a possible D match to TRBD1 (6 bases). Germline V CDR1 and CDR2: MNHEY, SVGEGT. V lost 8 bases, J lost 5 bases, and 13 bases lay in between. This CDR3 is built from 13 residues. CDR3 residues: CASAYHRDNEQFF. CDR3 DNA sequence: TGTGCCAGCGCCTACCACAGGGACAATGAGCAGTTCTTC.

This clonotype was seen more than once but under ten times. The chain has TRBV29-1 and TRBJ1-2; D remains ambiguous. Germline CDR1 SQVTM, CDR2 ANQGSEA. The CDR3 is made up of 15 amino acids. V was trimmed by 1 base and J by 4 bases, leaving 16 bases between them. CDR3 protein: CSVEGGMAALYGYTF. The CDR3, as DNA: TGCAGCGTTGAAGGTGGGATGGCAGCCCTCTATGGCTACACCTTC.

A few counts support this clonotype. This rearrangement joins TRBV7-9 to TRBJ1-1; D is ambiguous. The V gene lost 3 bases and the J gene lost 7 bases, with 9 bases spanning the gap. The CDR3 covers 12 residues. The germline gives CDR1 SEHNR, CDR2 FQNEAQ (reference sequence). CDR3 nucleotides: TGTGCCAGCAGCTTGGCAGTTGATGAAGCTTTCTTT. Its translation is CASSLAVDEAFF.

This clonotype was detected many times. The genes are TRBV5-6 and TRBJ1-2; 8 bases agree with TRBD1. The germline gives CDR1 SGHDT, CDR2 YYEEEE. J was trimmed by 7 bases and V by 4 bases; bases with no gene match: 15. CDR3 size: 16 residues. The CDR3 DNA follows: TGTGCCAGCAGCCCAAACCAGGGGGCGCTTCTTCTTGGCTACACCTTC. Residues: CASSPNQGALLLGYTF.

This clonotype was detected a few times. The CDR3 is CASSQDRWAGAYGYTF. CDR3 DNA sequence: TGTGCCAGCAGCCAAGATCGATGGGCGGGGGCCTATGGCTACACCTTC. The chain combines TRBV4-2 with TRBJ1-2, with D possibly being TRBD1 (6 bases). V shed 0 bases and J shed 4 bases, with 15 bases lying between them. The CDR3 is 16 residues long. Germline V CDR1 and CDR2: LGHNA, YNFKEQ.

This clonotype was counted ten times or more. The rearrangement uses TRBV4-3 and TRBJ2-6; D not resolved. The CDR3 is made up of 18 amino acids. With 0 bases removed from V and 0 bases from J, the gap between germline ends came to 12 bases. The germline V gene encodes CDR1 LGHNA and CDR2 YSLEER. CDR3 residues: CASSQDRLRGSGANVLTF. CDR3 coding DNA: TGCGCCAGCAGCCAAGATCGTCTGAGAGGCTCTGGGGCCAACGTCCTGACTTTC.